This T cell receptor beta chain derives from a study of T cells after yellow fever vaccination. V was trimmed by 3 bases and J by 10 bases, leaving 12 bases between them. The germline gives CDR1 DFQATT, CDR2 SNEGSKA (reference sequence). This CDR3 comprises 11 residues. Each CDR3 protein gets one entry after TCRdb re-called the 5' RACE reads with MiXCR. Of around 400,000 distinct CDR3 sequences listed, around 10% were seen once; the top ten hold roughly 18%. This clonotype showed up just a few times. The starting material was PBMCs, obtained on the day of the first yellow fever vaccination. The rearrangement joins TRBV20-1 to TRBJ1-2; maybe TRBD1 (5 bases). The clonotype comes from a man younger than 30 who received the YFV17D yellow fever vaccine. The CDR3 protein is CSASGGSVYTF. The CDR3, as DNA: TGCAGTGCTAGTGGGGGGTCGGTCTACACCTTC.